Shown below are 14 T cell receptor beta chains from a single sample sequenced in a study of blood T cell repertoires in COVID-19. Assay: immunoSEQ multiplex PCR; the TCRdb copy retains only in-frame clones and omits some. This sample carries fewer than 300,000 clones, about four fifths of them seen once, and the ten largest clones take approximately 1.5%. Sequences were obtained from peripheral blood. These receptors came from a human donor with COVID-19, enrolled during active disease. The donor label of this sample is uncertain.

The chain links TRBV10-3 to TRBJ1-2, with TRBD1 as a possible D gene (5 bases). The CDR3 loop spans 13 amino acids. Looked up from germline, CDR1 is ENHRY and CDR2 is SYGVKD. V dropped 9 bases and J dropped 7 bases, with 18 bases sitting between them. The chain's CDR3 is CAMGGGDYGGYTF. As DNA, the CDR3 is TGTGCCATGGGGGGAGGAGACTACGGTGGCTACACCTTC.

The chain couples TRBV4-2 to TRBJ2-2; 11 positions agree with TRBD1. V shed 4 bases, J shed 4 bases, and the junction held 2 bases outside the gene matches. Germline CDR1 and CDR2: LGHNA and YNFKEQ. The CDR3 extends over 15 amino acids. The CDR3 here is CASSLGQGATGELFF. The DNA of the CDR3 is TGTGCCAGCAGCCTAGGACAGGGGGCCACCGGGGAGCTGTTTTTT.

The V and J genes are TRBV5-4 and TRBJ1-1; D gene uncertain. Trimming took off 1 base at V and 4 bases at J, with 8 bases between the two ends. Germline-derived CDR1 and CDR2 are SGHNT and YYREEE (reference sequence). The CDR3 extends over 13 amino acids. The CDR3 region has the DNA TGTGCCAGCAGCTTGACGGGTTCCACTGAAGCTTTCTTT. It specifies CASSLTGSTEAFF.

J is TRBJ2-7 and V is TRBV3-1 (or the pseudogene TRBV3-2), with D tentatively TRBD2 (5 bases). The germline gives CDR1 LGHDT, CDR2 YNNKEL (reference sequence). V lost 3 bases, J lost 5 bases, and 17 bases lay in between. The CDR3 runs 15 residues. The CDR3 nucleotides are TGTGCCAGCAGCCAGGGTCCGGGATTCCGTCACGAGCAGTACTTC. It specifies CASSQGPGFRHEQYF.

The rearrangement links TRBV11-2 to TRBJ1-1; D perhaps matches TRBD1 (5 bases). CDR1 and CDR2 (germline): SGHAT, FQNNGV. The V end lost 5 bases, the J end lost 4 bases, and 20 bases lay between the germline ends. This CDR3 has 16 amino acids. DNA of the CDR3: TGTGCCAGCAGCCACGCAAACGGCAATAGGGGCACTGAAGCTTTCTTT. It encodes CASSHANGNRGTEAFF.

The CDR3 reads CATGRQGSGYRTQYF. For the CDR3, the DNA is TGTGCCACCGGCCGACAGGGTTCAGGTTATCGGACCCAGTACTTC. The chain recombines TRBV28 with TRBJ2-5, with 7 nucleotides matching TRBD1. The trim removed 10 bases at V and 7 bases at J, leaving 18 bases unmatched. The CDR3 runs to 15 residues. In germline, CDR1 is MDHEN, CDR2 SYDVKM. Full variable domain (outside the CDR3, taken from reference TRBV28 and TRBJ2-5): DVKVTQSSRYLVKRTGEKVFLECVQDMDHENMFWYRQDPGLGLRLIYFSYDVKMKEKGDIPEGYSVSREKKERFSLILESASTNQTSMYLCATGRQGSGYRTQYFGPGTRLLVL.

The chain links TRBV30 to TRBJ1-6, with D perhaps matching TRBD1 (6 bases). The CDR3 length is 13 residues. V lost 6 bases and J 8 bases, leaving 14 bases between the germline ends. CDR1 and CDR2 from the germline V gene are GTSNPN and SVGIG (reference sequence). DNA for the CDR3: TGTGCCTGTTCACAGGGTTCGGATTCACCCCTCCACTTT. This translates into CACSQGSDSPLHF. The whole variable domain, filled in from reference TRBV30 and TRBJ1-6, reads SQTIHQWPATLVQPVGSPLSLECTVEGTSNPNLYWYRQAAGRGLQLLFYSVGIGQISSEVPQNLSASRPQDRQFILSSKKLLLSDSGFYLCACSQGSDSPLHFGNGTRLTVT.

The CDR3 sequence is CASTLETGVTEAFF. CDR3 bases: TGTGCCAGCACCCTGGAGACAGGGGTGACTGAAGCTTTCTTT. V gene TRBV5-6 combines with J gene TRBJ1-1; 8 bases fit TRBD1. The CDR3 has 14 residues. Germline V gene lookup returns CDR1 SGHDT and CDR2 YYEEEE. V dropped 6 bases and J dropped 5; count of bases not matched to a gene: 9.

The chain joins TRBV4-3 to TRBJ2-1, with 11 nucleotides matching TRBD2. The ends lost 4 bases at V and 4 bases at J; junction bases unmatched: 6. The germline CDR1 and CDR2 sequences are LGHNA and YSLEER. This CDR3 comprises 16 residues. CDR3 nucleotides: TGCGCCAGCAGCCCTCGGGCTAGCGGGAGGTACAATGAGCAGTTCTTC. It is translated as CASSPRASGRYNEQFF.

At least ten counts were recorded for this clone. This CDR3 is CASSLDPGANTGELFF. The CDR3 coding sequence is TGTGCCAGCAGCTTAGATCCGGGAGCGAACACCGGGGAGCTGTTTTTT. J is TRBJ2-2 and V is TRBV7-2; perhaps TRBD2 as D (6 bases). In germline, CDR1 is SGHTA, CDR2 FQGNSA. This CDR3 comprises 16 residues. V dropped 1 base and J dropped 0 bases, with 9 bases sitting between them.

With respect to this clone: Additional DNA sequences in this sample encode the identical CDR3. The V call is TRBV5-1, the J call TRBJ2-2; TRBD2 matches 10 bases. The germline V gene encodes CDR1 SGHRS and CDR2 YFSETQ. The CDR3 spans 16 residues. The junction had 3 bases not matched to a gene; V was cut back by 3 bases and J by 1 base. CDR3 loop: CASSSLAGGNTGELFF. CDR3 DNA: TGCGCCAGCAGCTCCTTAGCGGGAGGGAACACCGGGGAGCTGTTTTTT.

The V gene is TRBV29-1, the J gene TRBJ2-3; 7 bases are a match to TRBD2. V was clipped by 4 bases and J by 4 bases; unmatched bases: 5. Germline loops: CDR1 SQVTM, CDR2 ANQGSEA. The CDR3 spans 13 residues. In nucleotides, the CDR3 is TGCAGCGTTGGATTGGGGGGGGCAGATACGCAGTATTTT. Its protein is CSVGLGGADTQYF.

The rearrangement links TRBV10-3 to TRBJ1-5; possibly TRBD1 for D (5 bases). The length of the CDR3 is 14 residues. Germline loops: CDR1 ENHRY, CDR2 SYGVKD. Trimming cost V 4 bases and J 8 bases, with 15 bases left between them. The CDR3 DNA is TGTGCCATCAGTGTGGTGGGGGGAAGTGAGCCCCAGCATTTT. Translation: CAISVVGGSEPQHF.

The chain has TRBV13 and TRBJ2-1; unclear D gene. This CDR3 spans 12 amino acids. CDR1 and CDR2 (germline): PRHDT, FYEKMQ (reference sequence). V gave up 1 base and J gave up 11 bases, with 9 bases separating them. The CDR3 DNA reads TGTGCCAGCAGCTTAGTGTCTTATCAGCAGTTCTTC. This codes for CASSLVSYQQFF.